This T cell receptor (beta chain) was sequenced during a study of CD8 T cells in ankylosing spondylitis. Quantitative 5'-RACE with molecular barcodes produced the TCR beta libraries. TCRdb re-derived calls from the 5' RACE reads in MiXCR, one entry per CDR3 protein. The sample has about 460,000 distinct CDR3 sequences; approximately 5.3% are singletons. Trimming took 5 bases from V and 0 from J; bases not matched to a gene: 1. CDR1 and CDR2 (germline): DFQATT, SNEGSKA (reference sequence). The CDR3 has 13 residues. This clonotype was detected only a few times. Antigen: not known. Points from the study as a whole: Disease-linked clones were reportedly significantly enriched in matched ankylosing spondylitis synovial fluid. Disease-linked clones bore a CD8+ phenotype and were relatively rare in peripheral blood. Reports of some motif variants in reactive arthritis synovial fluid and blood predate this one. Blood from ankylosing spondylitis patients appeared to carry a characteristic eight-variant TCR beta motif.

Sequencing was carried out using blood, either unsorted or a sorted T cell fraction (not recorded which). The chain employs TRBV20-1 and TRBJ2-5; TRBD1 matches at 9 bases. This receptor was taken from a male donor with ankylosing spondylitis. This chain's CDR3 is CSAGQGYQETQYF. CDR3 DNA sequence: TGCAGTGCTGGACAGGGGTACCAAGAGACCCAGTACTTC.